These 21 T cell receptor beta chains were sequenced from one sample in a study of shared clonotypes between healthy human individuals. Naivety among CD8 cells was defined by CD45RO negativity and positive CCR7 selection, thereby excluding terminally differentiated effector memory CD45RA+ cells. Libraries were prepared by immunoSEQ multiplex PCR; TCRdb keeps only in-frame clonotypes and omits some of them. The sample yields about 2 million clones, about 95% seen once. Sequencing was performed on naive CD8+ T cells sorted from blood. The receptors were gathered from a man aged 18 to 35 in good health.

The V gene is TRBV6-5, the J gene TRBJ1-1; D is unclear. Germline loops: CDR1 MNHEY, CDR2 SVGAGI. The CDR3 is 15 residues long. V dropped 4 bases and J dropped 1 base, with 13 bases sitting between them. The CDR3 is CASSSAASANTEAFF. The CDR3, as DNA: TGTGCCAGCAGTTCGGCCGCGAGTGCGAACACTGAAGCTTTCTTT.

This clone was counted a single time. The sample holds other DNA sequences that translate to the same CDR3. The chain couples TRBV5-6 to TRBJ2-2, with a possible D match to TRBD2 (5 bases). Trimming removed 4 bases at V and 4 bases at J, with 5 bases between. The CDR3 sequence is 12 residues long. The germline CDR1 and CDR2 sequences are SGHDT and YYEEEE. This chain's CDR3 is CASSLATGELFF. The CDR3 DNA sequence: TGTGCCAGCAGCCTAGCCACCGGGGAGCTGTTTTTT. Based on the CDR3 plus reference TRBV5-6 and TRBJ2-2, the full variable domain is DAGVTQSPTHLIKTRGQQVTLRCSPKSGHDTVSWYQQALGQGPQFIFQYYEEEERQRGNFPDRFSGHQFPNYSSELNVNALLLGDSALYLCASSLATGELFFGEGSRLTVL.

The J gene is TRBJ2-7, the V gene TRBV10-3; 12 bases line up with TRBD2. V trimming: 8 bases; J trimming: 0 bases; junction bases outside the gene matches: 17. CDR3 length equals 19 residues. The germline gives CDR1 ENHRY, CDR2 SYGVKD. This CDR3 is CAIGGTSGLGVRSSYEQYF. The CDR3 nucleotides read TGTGCCATCGGGGGGACTAGCGGGCTTGGGGTAAGAAGCTCCTACGAGCAGTACTTC.

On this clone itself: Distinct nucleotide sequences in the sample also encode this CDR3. The CDR3 sequence is CASSLDTSYEQYF. The CDR3 nucleotides are TGTGCCAGCAGCTTGGACACCTCCTACGAGCAGTACTTC. The chain has TRBV5-6 and TRBJ2-7; D unclear. This CDR3 region has 13 residues. Trimming took off 0 bases at V and 0 bases at J, with 4 bases between the two ends. Germline V gene lookup returns CDR1 SGHDT and CDR2 YYEEEE.

The CDR3 here is CASSAGTEYNEKLFF. CDR3 DNA: TGTGCCAGCAGCGCGGGGACAGAGTATAATGAAAAACTGTTTTTT. J is TRBJ1-4 and V is TRBV7-9, with 7 bases that match TRBD1. The J segment lost 4 bases and the V segment lost 5 bases, leaving 7 bases of the junction unmatched. This CDR3 is 15 amino acids long. The germline CDR1 and CDR2 sequences are SEHNR and FQNEAQ (reference sequence).

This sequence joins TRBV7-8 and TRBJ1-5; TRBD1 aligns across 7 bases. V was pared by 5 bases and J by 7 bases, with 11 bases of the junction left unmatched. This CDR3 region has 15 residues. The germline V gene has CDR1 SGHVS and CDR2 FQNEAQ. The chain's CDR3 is CASSQMGGGGQPQHF. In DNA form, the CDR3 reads TGTGCCAGCAGCCAAATGGGAGGGGGCGGGCAGCCCCAGCATTTT.

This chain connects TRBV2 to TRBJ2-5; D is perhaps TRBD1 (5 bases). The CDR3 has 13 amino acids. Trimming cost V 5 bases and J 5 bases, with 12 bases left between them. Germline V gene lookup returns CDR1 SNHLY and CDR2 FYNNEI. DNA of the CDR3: TGTGCCAGCAGTCAGGGTGGTTGGGAGACCCAGTACTTC. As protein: CASSQGGWETQYF.

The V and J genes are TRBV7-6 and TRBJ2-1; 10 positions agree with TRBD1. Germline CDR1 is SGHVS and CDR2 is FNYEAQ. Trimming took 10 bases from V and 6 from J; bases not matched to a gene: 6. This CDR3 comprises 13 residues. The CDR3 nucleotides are TGTGCCACCCGGGACAGGGGTGGCAATGAGCAGTTCTTC. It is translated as CATRDRGGNEQFF.

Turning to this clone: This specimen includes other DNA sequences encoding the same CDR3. CDR3 in amino acids: CASSFQGGETQYF. As DNA, the CDR3 is TGTGCCAGCAGCTTCCAGGGAGGAGAGACCCAGTACTTC. The chain recombines TRBV7-9 with TRBJ2-5; a possible D gene is TRBD2 (6 bases). With 3 bases removed from V and 4 bases from J, the gap between germline ends came to 9 bases. Germline-derived CDR1 and CDR2 are SEHNR and FQNEAQ (reference sequence). This CDR3 has 13 amino acids. The complete variable domain, with remaining parts taken from reference TRBV7-9 and TRBJ2-5, reads DTGVSQNPRHKITKRGQNVTFRCDPISEHNRLYWYRQTLGQGPEFLTYFQNEAQLEKSRLLSDRFSAERPKGSFSTLEIQRTEQGDSAMYLCASSFQGGETQYFGPGTRLLVL.

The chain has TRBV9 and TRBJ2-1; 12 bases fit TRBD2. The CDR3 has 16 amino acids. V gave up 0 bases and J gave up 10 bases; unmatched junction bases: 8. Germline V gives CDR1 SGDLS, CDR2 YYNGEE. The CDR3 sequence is CASSVVPSGRVGEQFF. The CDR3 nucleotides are TGTGCCAGCAGCGTAGTGCCTAGCGGGAGGGTCGGGGAGCAGTTCTTC.

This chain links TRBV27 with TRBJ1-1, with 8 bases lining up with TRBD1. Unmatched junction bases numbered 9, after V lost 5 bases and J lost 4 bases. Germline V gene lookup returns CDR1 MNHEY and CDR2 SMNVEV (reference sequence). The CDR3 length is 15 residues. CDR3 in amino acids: CASSPRQGYGTEAFF. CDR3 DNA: TGTGCCAGCAGTCCCCGACAGGGGTACGGCACTGAAGCTTTCTTT.

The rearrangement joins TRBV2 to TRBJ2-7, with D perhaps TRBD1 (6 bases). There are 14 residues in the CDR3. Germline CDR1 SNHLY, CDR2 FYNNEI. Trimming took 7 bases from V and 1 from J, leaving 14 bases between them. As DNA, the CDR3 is TGTGCCAGCACCCCTGAGGACAGATCCTACGAGCAGTACTTC. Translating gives CASTPEDRSYEQYF.

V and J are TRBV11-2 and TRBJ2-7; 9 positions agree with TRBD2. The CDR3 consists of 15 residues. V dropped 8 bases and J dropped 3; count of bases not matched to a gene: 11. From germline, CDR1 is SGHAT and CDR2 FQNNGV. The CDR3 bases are TGTGCCAGCCAGCGGGGGGCCTCCTCCGACTACGAGCAGTACTTC. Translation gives CASQRGASSDYEQYF. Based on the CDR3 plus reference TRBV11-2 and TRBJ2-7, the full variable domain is EAGVAQSPRYKIIEKRQSVAFWCNPISGHATLYWYQQILGQGPKLLIQFQNNGVVDDSQLPKDRFSAERLKGVDSTLKIQPAKLEDSAVYLCASQRGASSDYEQYFGPGTRLTVT.

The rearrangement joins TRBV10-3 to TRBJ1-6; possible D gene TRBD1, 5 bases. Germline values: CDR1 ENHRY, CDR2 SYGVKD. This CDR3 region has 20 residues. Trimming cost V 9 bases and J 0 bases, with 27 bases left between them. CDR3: CAIGSGTGFWSGSYNSPLHF. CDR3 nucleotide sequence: TGTGCCATAGGATCCGGGACGGGATTCTGGTCCGGCTCCTATAATTCACCCCTCCACTTT.

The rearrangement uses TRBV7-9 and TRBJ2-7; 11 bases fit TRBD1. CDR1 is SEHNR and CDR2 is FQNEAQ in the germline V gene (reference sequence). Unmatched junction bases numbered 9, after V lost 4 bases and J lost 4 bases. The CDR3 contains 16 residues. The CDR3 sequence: CASSSFPGTGGYEQYF. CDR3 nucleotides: TGTGCCAGCAGCTCCTTTCCCGGGACAGGGGGATACGAGCAGTACTTC. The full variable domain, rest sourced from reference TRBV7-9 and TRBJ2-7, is DTGVSQNPRHKITKRGQNVTFRCDPISEHNRLYWYRQTLGQGPEFLTYFQNEAQLEKSRLLSDRFSAERPKGSFSTLEIQRTEQGDSAMYLCASSSFPGTGGYEQYFGPGTRLTVT.

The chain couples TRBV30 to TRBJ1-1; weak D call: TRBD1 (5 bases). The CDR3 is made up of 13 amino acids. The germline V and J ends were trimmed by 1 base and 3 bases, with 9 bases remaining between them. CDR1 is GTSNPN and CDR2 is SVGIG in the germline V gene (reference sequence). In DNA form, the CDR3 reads TGTGCCTGGAGTGCTGGGGACTACACTGAAGCTTTCTTT. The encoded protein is CAWSAGDYTEAFF.

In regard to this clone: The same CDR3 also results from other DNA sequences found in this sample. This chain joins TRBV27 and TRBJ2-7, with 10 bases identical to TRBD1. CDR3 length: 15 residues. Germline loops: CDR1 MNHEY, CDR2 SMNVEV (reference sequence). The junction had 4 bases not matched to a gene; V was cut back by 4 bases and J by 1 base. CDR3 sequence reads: CASSSPGQGSYEQYF. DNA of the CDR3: TGTGCCAGCAGTTCACCGGGACAGGGGTCCTACGAGCAGTACTTC.

In nucleotides, the CDR3 is TGTGCCAGCAGTTATGTGGGGCTCGGTGATGAGCAGTTCTTC. Its translation: CASSYVGLGDEQFF. The chain links TRBV6-5 to TRBJ2-1, with D perhaps matching TRBD1 (5 bases). The CDR3 is 14 amino acids. The V end was cut by 3 bases, the J end by 8 bases, with 14 bases between. CDR1 MNHEY and CDR2 SVGAGI come from the germline V gene.

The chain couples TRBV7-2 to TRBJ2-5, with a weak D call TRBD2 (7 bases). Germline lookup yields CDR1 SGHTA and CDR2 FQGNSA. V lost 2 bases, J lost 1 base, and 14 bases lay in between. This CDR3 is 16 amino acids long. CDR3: CASSLKGEGLQETQYF. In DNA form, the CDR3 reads TGTGCCAGCAGCTTAAAGGGGGAGGGGCTCCAAGAGACCCAGTACTTC.

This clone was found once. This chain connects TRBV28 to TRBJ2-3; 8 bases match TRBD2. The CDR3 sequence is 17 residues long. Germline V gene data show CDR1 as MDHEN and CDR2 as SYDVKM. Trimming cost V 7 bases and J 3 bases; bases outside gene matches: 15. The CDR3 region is CASIEFAGGLGTDTQYF. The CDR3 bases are TGTGCCAGCATTGAGTTCGCGGGGGGCCTGGGGACAGATACGCAGTATTTT.

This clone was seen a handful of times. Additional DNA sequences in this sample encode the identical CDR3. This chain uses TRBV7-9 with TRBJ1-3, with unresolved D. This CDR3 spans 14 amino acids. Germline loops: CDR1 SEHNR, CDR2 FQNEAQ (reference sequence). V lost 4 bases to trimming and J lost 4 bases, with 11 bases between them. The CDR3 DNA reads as TGTGCCAGCAGCTCTCCAGGCTCCGGAAACACCATATATTTT. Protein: CASSSPGSGNTIYF.